This T cell receptor beta chain was retrieved from a study of OX40 agonist ivuxolimab in advanced cancers. The CDR3 is 15 residues long. Germline assignment: CDR1 KGHSH and CDR2 LQKENI. V was shortened by 5 bases and J by 4 bases, with 17 bases between the two germline ends. Method: immunoSEQ multiplex PCR; TCRdb's copy keeps in-frame clones and lacks some. The sample records roughly 40,000 clones, 88% being singletons. Study-wide findings and caveats: Among the lowest peripheral clonal expansion occurred in 0.1-3.0 mg/kg partial responders. At 0.1 to 3.0 mg/kg and by week 6, clonal expansion occurred in CD4+ and CD8+ blood T cells.

Of note for this clone: What it binds is not known.

The chain uses TRBV18 and TRBJ1-2, with D possibly TRBD1 on 5 matching bases. This specimen was CD4+ or CD8+ T cells sorted from blood, taken in a trial of the OX40 agonist ivuxolimab. This TCR derives from an adult with an advanced solid tumor such as melanoma, head and neck, liver or kidney cancer. CDR3 amino acids: CASSFMTDTFYGYTF. The CDR3 bases are TGTGCCAGCTCATTTATGACAGACACCTTCTATGGCTACACCTTC.